This T cell receptor beta chain is from a study of blood T cell repertoires in COVID-19. Overall study context: Samples of COVID-19 (acute and convalescent) were obtained from the United States, Italy and Spain. T cells, B-cell-depleted T cells, or PBMCs provided the cDNA or gDNA that served as material.

V lost 0 bases, J lost 7 bases, and 7 bases lay in between. Germline V gene data show CDR1 as SGHDN and CDR2 as FVKESK. The CDR3 is 12 amino acids. As originally analysed: Researchers report that nucleated cell counts were estimated from reference gene primer amplification. TCRdb's table, derived via immunoSEQ multiplex PCR, lists solely in-frame clones and lacks some. V and J calls and clone size are given by that table; D and trimming were obtained from the DNA. The data contain around 56,000 clones, about 89% of them singletons. The rearrangement links TRBV14 to TRBJ2-7, with D hard to call. The specimen sequenced was peripheral blood. The sequence was obtained from a man aged 55 to 70 with active or convalescent COVID-19. As DNA, the CDR3 is TGTGCCAGCAGCCAAGATATCGGGGAGCAGTACTTC. Amino acid sequence: CASSQDIGEQYF.